This TCR beta chain was found in a study of OX40 agonist ivuxolimab in advanced cancers. Study-wide context: Ivuxolimab, which targeted the costimulatory receptor OX40 (CD134), was an agonistic, fully human IgG2 monoclonal antibody. Intravenous ivuxolimab was administered to patients every 2 weeks at six dose levels: 0.01, 0.1, 0.3, 1.5, 3 and 10 mg/kg. Of the approximately 54 dose-escalation patients, hepatocellular carcinoma was present in about 20, melanoma in roughly 15, renal cell carcinoma in 9 and head and neck cancer in 9. The dose-escalation cohort was about 83% male with a mean age of about 60 years, ranging from roughly 20 to 80. Patients were allowed to have had prior anti-PD-1, anti-PD-L1 or anti-CTLA-4 therapy, and 30% to 50% of the dose-escalation patients had previously received checkpoint inhibitors. Partial responses were achieved by three dose-escalation patients, of whom one had hepatocellular carcinoma and two had cutaneous melanoma. The point of sequencing TCRbeta in the periphery was to test whether ivuxolimab changed TCR sequence diversity and drove clonal T-cell expansion. The monotherapy dose-escalation portion (N ≈ 50 patients) of the phase I ivuxolimab trial is reported in the paper. General findings and caveats noted by the study authors: Partial responders in the 0.1-3.0 mg/kg groups had among the lowest normalized peripheral clonal expansion, especially among CD8+ T cells. Low levels of normalized T-cell clonal expansion were also seen in some nonresponding patients. Clonal expansion of both CD4+ and CD8+ blood T cells was observed from baseline to week 6 at doses 0.1 to 3.0 mg/kg. The antigen specificity of the peripheral T cells that underwent clonal expansion was not determined. After ivuxolimab, more expanded clones were found on average in CD8+ T cells than in CD4+ T cells.

To sequence the TCRbeta CDR3 region, genomic DNA was isolated from the sorted cells. TCRbeta CDR3 regions were sequenced using the immunoSEQ Assay. TCRdb mirrors the immuneACCESS table, restricted to in-frame sequences. Some clones are absent from its copies; in checked studies, under half trace to an unresolved V gene, and the reason for the others is unknown. The sample table shows some 96,000 clones, and over 75% are seen once. Of the sample, approximately 0.16% falls within the top ten clones. CDR1 and CDR2 are drawn from the germline V gene (reference sequence): SEHNR, FQNEAQ. Here V drops 5 bases and J drops 3 bases, and the junction holds 11 bases not matched to any gene. Reading from cysteine to phenylalanine, the CDR3 counts 16 amino acids. The CDR3 DNA has 48 bases and is translated from base 1. This clone appeared once. The antigen it binds to is not known. No much larger clone is present one base from it, and per-base qualities are unavailable.

The trial excluded patients who had a history of autoimmune disease or who were on systemic immunosuppression. In every dose cohort, peripheral blood was drawn for TCR sequencing at baseline, cycle 4 day 1, and cycle 7 day 1. The samples were taken from a phase I, first-in-human, multicenter, open-label dose-escalation trial of ivuxolimab. Adults with locally advanced or metastatic head and neck squamous cell, hepatocellular, melanoma or renal cell carcinoma were enrolled in the trial. Before TCR sequencing, CD4+ T cells and CD8+ T cells from peripheral blood were sorted into separate populations. The receptor was derived from an adult with an advanced solid tumor such as melanoma, head and neck, liver or kidney cancer. Recombination linked TRBV7-9 to TRBJ1-2; 8 nucleotides in the junction match TRBD1. The material sequenced was CD4+ or CD8+ T cells sorted from blood, taken in a trial of the OX40 agonist ivuxolimab. The CDR3 region reads CASSPLGQQGDYGYTF. The bases are TGTGCCAGCAGCCCCTTAGGACAACAGGGGGACTATGGCTACACCTTC.